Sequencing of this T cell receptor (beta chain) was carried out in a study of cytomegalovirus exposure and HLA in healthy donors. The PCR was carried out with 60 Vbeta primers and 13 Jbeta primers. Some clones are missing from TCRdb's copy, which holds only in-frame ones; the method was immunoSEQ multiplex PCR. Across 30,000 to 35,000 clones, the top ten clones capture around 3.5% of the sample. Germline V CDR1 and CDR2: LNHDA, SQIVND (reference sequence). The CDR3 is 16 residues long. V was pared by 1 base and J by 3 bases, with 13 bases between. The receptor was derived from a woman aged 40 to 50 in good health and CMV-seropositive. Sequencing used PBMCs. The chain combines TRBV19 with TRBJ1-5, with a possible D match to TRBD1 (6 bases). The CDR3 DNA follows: TGTGCCAGTAGTATAGGAGGCAGGGGATACAATCAGCCCCAGCATTTT. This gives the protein CASSIGGRGYNQPQHF.